What follows are 14 T cell receptor beta chains derived from one specimen sequenced in a study of early T cells in non-severe SARS-CoV-2 infection. TCRdb called the 5' RACE reads again in MiXCR, with one record for every CDR3 protein. The sample includes some 40,000 distinct CDR3 sequences, roughly 5.6% of them seen just once. Source material: whole blood. The receptors here all came from an adult who was a healthcare worker with PCR-confirmed SARS-CoV-2 infection or an uninfected control (not recorded which).

This clonotype was observed at least ten times. The chain carries TRBV3-1 and TRBJ2-5; D is perhaps TRBD2 (6 bases). Trimming left V 0 bases short and J 6 bases short, with 14 bases between. Germline-derived CDR1 and CDR2 are LGHDT and YNNKEL (reference sequence). The length of the CDR3 is 15 residues. CDR3 loop: CASSQESRREQTQYF. The DNA of the CDR3 is TGTGCCAGCAGCCAAGAATCTCGGAGGGAACAGACCCAGTACTTC.

This clonotype has a count of ten or more. The chain couples TRBV5-1 to TRBJ2-7; either TRBD1 or TRBD2 may fit D (5 bases each). Germline V gene data show CDR1 as SGHRS and CDR2 as YFSETQ. CDR3 length equals 14 residues. Trimming took 0 bases from V and 3 from J, leaving 10 bases between them. The CDR3 region is CASSLGGSHYEQYF. CDR3 nucleotides: TGCGCCAGCAGCTTGGGGGGGTCCCACTACGAGCAGTACTTC.

The genes are TRBV28 and TRBJ1-1, with no clear D. Germline V gene lookup returns CDR1 MDHEN and CDR2 SYDVKM. The CDR3 is 14 residues long. V lost 5 bases to trimming and J lost 7 bases, with 17 bases between them. The CDR3 DNA reads as TGTGCCAGCAGTCCCCCCCAGCTGGAGGATGAAGCTTTCTTT. Its protein product is CASSPPQLEDEAFF.

V and J are TRBV18 and TRBJ1-3; tentatively, D is TRBD1 (5 bases). Germline V gene sequence: CDR1 KGHSH, CDR2 LQKENI. Between the trimmed V and J ends, which lost 3 bases and 4 bases, there was a span of 13 bases. The CDR3 is made up of 15 amino acids. This CDR3 reads CASSPVGEAGNTIYF. The CDR3 region has the DNA TGTGCCAGCTCACCGGTAGGGGAGGCCGGAAACACCATATATTTT. The full variable domain, its missing parts supplied by reference TRBV18 and TRBJ1-3, is NAGVMQNPRHLVRRRGQEARLRCSPMKGHSHVYWYRQLPEEGLKFMVYLQKENIIDESGMPKERFSAEFPKEGPSILRIQQVVRGDSAAYFCASSPVGEAGNTIYFGEGSWLTVV.

In regard to this clonotype: One junction end disagrees with the germline gene, perhaps due to a read error. The chain recombines TRBV7-7 with TRBJ2-3; D gene uncertain. The CDR3 length is 13 residues. Germline values: CDR1 SSHAT, CDR2 FNYEAQ (reference sequence). CDR3 sequence: CASSRDLQDTQYF. The DNA of the CDR3 is TGTGCTAGCAGTCGAGACCTCCAAGATACGCAGTATTTT.

The chain joins TRBV7-8 to TRBJ2-7; 10 bases align to TRBD1. This CDR3 spans 14 amino acids. The ends lost 6 bases at V and 2 bases at J; junction bases unmatched: 4. The germline gives CDR1 SGHVS, CDR2 FQNEAQ. CDR3 sequence (DNA): TGTGCCAGCAGAAGAGACAGGGGGCCCTACGAGCAGTACTTC. It codes for CASRRDRGPYEQYF.

By sample fraction, this clonotype is medium-sized. The chain joins TRBV7-3 to TRBJ2-2; 12 bases are a match to TRBD2. CDR1 is SGHTA, CDR2 FQGTGA, per germline. This CDR3 spans 17 amino acids. Trimming at V came to 4 bases and at J to 7 bases, leaving 10 bases not matched to a gene. This CDR3 is CASSSLAGGPRFGELFF. The CDR3 DNA sequence: TGTGCCAGCAGCTCTCTAGCGGGGGGGCCCCGTTTCGGGGAGCTGTTTTTT.

This clonotype was picked up many times. The chain joins TRBV6-1 to TRBJ1-5; 7 nucleotides align to TRBD1. The germline V gene encodes CDR1 MNHNS and CDR2 SASEGT. V shed 0 bases, J shed 0 bases, and the junction held 11 bases outside the gene matches. The CDR3 length is 19 residues. CDR3 in amino acids: CASSEAMRGRRYSNQPQHF. The DNA for the CDR3 is TGTGCCAGCAGTGAAGCAATGAGGGGGCGGCGCTATAGCAATCAGCCCCAGCATTTT.

This clonotype appeared many times. J is TRBJ1-1 and V is TRBV19, with TRBD1 matching 9 bases. Germline V gene sequence: CDR1 LNHDA, CDR2 SQIVND (reference sequence). The CDR3 runs 14 residues. The V and J ends lost 1 base and 7 bases, in that order; junction bases with no gene match: 4. CDR3 nucleotide sequence: TGTGCCAGTAGTATAGTCCCGGGACAGGGTGAAGCTTTCTTT. Its protein is CASSIVPGQGEAFF. The full variable domain, rest sourced from reference TRBV19 and TRBJ1-1, is DGGITQSPKYLFRKEGQNVTLSCEQNLNHDAMYWYRQDPGQGLRLIYYSQIVNDFQKGDIAEGYSVSREKKESFPLTVTSAQKNPTAFYLCASSIVPGQGEAFFGQGTRLTVV.

In its sample, this clonotype was seen many times. The CDR3 region has the DNA TGTGCCAGCAGCTCTGGGCCAGCAACTAATGAAAAACTGTTTTTT. Encoded protein: CASSSGPATNEKLFF. The J gene is TRBJ1-4, the V gene TRBV7-2; no definite D call. This CDR3 is 15 amino acids long. Per the germline V gene, CDR1 is SGHTA and CDR2 is FQGNSA. Trimming pared 4 bases from V and 0 bases from J, leaving 9 bases between.

The gene calls are TRBV7-9 and TRBJ1-1, with no clear D. Trimming pared 3 bases from V and 0 bases from J, leaving 8 bases between. The CDR3 is 14 amino acids. Germline-derived CDR1 and CDR2 are SEHNR and FQNEAQ (reference sequence). The CDR3 loop reads CASSFSGLNTEAFF. CDR3 coding DNA: TGTGCCAGCAGCTTCTCAGGATTGAACACTGAAGCTTTCTTT.

A remark on this clonotype: It may be a read error: a sequence one base away is much more abundant. The chain couples TRBV7-9 to TRBJ2-3; tentatively, D is TRBD1 (5 bases). Germline CDR1 and CDR2: SEHNR and FQNEAQ (reference sequence). The CDR3 has 14 amino acids. CDR3 residues: CVSSQGLSTDTQYF. CDR3 DNA sequence: TGTGTCAGCAGCCAGGGCCTTAGCACAGATACGCAGTATTTT.

Comment on this clonotype: Possible read error: a much larger clone is one base away. V and J are TRBV28 and TRBJ2-7; the match to TRBD2 covers 9 bases. Germline lookup yields CDR1 MDHEN and CDR2 SYDVKM. The CDR3 runs to 17 residues. CDR3 sequence (DNA): TGTGCCAGCAGTCGCGTTCCCTATAGCGGGAGTTCCTCCGAGCAGTACTTC. Its protein product is CASSRVPYSGSSSEQYF.

The rearrangement joins TRBV11-2 to TRBJ2-1; TRBD2 agrees at 11 bases. Per the germline V gene, CDR1 is SGHAT and CDR2 is FQNNGV. This CDR3 is built from 15 residues. The trim removed 5 bases at V and 4 bases at J, leaving 4 bases unmatched. The CDR3 DNA sequence: TGTGCCAGCAGCAAACTAGCGGGAGATTACAATGAGCAGTTCTTC. Protein: CASSKLAGDYNEQFF.